The 32 T cell receptor beta chains below come from one sample, sequenced in a study of blood T cell repertoires in COVID-19. The protocol was immunoSEQ multiplex PCR, while the TCRdb copy is restricted to in-frame clones and leaves out a portion. The repertoire holds more than 12,000 clones, around 92% seen once, with around 3.3% in the top ten. Input material: peripheral blood. The receptor set was obtained from a human donor in a cohort sampled during active COVID-19.

The chain is built from TRBV11-2 and TRBJ1-1; D uncertain. Germline V gives CDR1 SGHAT, CDR2 FQNNGV. This CDR3 spans 12 amino acids. V was pared by 2 bases and J by 7 bases, with 8 bases between. CDR3 coding DNA: TGTGCCAGCAGCTTATTCGCCGGTGAAGCTTTCTTT. This gives the protein CASSLFAGEAFF. Full variable domain (remainder filled in from reference TRBV11-2 and TRBJ1-1): EAGVAQSPRYKIIEKRQSVAFWCNPISGHATLYWYQQILGQGPKLLIQFQNNGVVDDSQLPKDRFSAERLKGVDSTLKIQPAKLEDSAVYLCASSLFAGEAFFGQGTRLTVV.

The rearrangement uses TRBV9 and TRBJ1-6, with D perhaps TRBD1 (6 bases). Between the trimmed V and J ends, which lost 3 bases and 10 bases, there was a span of 17 bases. Germline CDR1 and CDR2: SGDLS and YYNGEE. This CDR3 region has 15 residues. CDR3 bases: TGTGCCAGCAGCGGGTTAAGTGGGGGGGCATCACCCCTCCACTTT. Encoded protein: CASSGLSGGASPLHF.

The rearrangement joins TRBV6-5 to TRBJ1-1; tentatively, D is TRBD1 (6 bases). V was pared by 5 bases and J by 1 base, with 11 bases between. This CDR3 region has 14 residues. CDR1 is MNHEY, CDR2 SVGAGI, per germline. The CDR3: CASSREQGNTEAFF. The CDR3 coding sequence is TGTGCCAGCAGTCGAGAACAGGGGAACACTGAAGCTTTCTTT.

The CDR3 DNA follows: TGTGCCAGCGCCACAGGGAGTGAAAAACTGTTTTTT. Translating gives CASATGSEKLFF. The chain joins TRBV6-6 to TRBJ1-4; possibly TRBD1 for D (6 bases). V lost 8 bases and J 7 bases, leaving 11 bases between the germline ends. CDR1 and CDR2 (germline): MNHNY, SVGAGI (reference sequence). The CDR3 length is 12 residues.

The chain joins TRBV19 to TRBJ1-2, with D maybe TRBD1 (6 bases). V was trimmed by 4 bases and J by 6 bases, leaving 18 bases between them. The CDR3 length is 15 residues. In germline, CDR1 is LNHDA, CDR2 SQIVND (reference sequence). Written as DNA, the CDR3 is TGTGCCAGTAGTACGCCAGGGGCTCGGAGGCATGGCTACACCTTC. Protein: CASSTPGARRHGYTF.

The rearrangement links TRBV19 to TRBJ1-1, with D possibly being TRBD1 (6 bases). CDR1 LNHDA and CDR2 SQIVND come from the germline V gene (reference sequence). This CDR3 contains 17 residues. V lost 7 bases and J 5 bases, leaving 26 bases between the germline ends. CDR3 in amino acids: CASTNVPRGGVGTEAFF. As DNA, the CDR3 is TGTGCCAGTACCAACGTCCCACGAGGGGGGGTGGGGACTGAAGCTTTCTTT.

Of note for this clone: One junction end disagrees with the germline gene, perhaps due to a read error. The gene calls are TRBV7-7 and TRBJ2-2; the D gene is possibly TRBD1 (6 bases). CDR1 is SSHAT, CDR2 FNYEAQ, per germline (reference sequence). This CDR3 spans 14 amino acids. In DNA form, the CDR3 reads TGTGCTAGCAGCCCGGGACAGAACACCGGGGAGCTGTTTTTT. This codes for CASSPGQNTGELFF.

The gene calls are TRBV3-1 (or the pseudogene TRBV3-2) and TRBJ2-2; weak D call: TRBD1 (5 bases). Germline assignment: CDR1 LGHDT and CDR2 YNNKEL (reference sequence). Deletions cut 1 base from V and 7 bases from J, with 13 bases between. The CDR3 is made up of 15 amino acids. The CDR3 DNA sequence: TGTGCCAGCAGCCAAGGGTCAGGGTCGGGCGGGGAGCTGTTTTTT. Its protein product is CASSQGSGSGGELFF.

The chain links TRBV30 to TRBJ1-1; possibly TRBD1 for D (5 bases). This CDR3 comprises 14 residues. CDR1 and CDR2 from the germline V gene are GTSNPN and SVGIG (reference sequence). V shed 3 bases and J shed 0 bases, with 11 bases lying between them. The CDR3 spells CAWRRTPMNTEAFF. The CDR3 coding sequence is TGTGCCTGGAGGCGGACACCTATGAACACTGAAGCTTTCTTT.

This chain joins TRBV12-3 or TRBV12-4 and TRBJ1-2; 8 nucleotides match TRBD1. The CDR3 contains 12 residues. V was pared by 6 bases and J by 8 bases, with 5 bases of the junction left unmatched. CDR3 amino acids: CASSRDRGGYTF. CDR3 nucleotides: TGTGCCAGCAGCCGCGACAGGGGAGGCTACACCTTC.

The chain combines TRBV11-3 with TRBJ2-7; D gene ambiguous. The CDR3 covers 14 residues. Trimming shortened V by 7 bases and J by 3 bases, and 16 bases separated the two germline ends. Germline values: CDR1 SGHNT, CDR2 YENEEA. This CDR3 reads CASTSPEEYYEQYF. The CDR3 DNA reads as TGTGCCAGCACCTCCCCAGAGGAATACTACGAGCAGTACTTC. Full variable domain (rest looked up from reference TRBV11-3 and TRBJ2-7): EAGVVQSPRYKIIEKKQPVAFWCNPISGHNTLYWYLQNLGQGPELLIRYENEEAVDDSQLPKDRFSAERLKGVDSTLKIQPAELGDSAVYLCASTSPEEYYEQYFGPGTRLTVT.

The chain is built from TRBV3-1 (or the pseudogene TRBV3-2) and TRBJ2-3, with 7 bases that match TRBD1. Germline values: CDR1 LGHDT, CDR2 YNNKEL (reference sequence). Losses at the gene ends were 6 bases for V and 4 bases for J; bases not matched to a gene: 4. The CDR3 is 13 residues long. The CDR3 spells CASRRQGADTQYF. For the CDR3, the DNA is TGTGCCAGCAGGAGACAGGGCGCAGATACGCAGTATTTT.

This clone was detected once. The V gene is TRBV4-1, the J gene TRBJ2-3; D perhaps matches TRBD1 (5 bases). The length of the CDR3 is 15 residues. The ends were cut back, 3 bases at V and 2 bases at J, with 12 bases in the middle. Germline assignment: CDR1 MGHRA and CDR2 YSYEKL. As DNA, the CDR3 is TGCGCCAGCAGCCACCAGGCAGGGCTCACAGATACGCAGTATTTT. It encodes CASSHQAGLTDTQYF.

This sequence joins TRBV11-3 and TRBJ2-5; D ambiguous. Trimming stripped 3 bases from V and 5 bases from J, with 13 bases between. CDR3 size: 14 residues. CDR1 is SGHNT and CDR2 is YENEEA in the germline V gene. DNA of the CDR3: TGTGCCAGCAGCTTTGGTCGGCCGGGTGAGACCCAGTACTTC. Protein sequence: CASSFGRPGETQYF. Looking up the rest from reference TRBV11-3 and TRBJ2-5 gives the full variable domain: EAGVVQSPRYKIIEKKQPVAFWCNPISGHNTLYWYLQNLGQGPELLIRYENEEAVDDSQLPKDRFSAERLKGVDSTLKIQPAELGDSAVYLCASSFGRPGETQYFGPGTRLLVL.

The CDR3 nucleotides read TGTGCCAGCAGTACCGGGGGACCGGGGGAGCAGTACTTC. Amino acids: CASSTGGPGEQYF. V gene TRBV12-3 or TRBV12-4 combines with J gene TRBJ2-7, with D possibly matching TRBD2 (6 bases). CDR3 length: 13 residues. Trimming removed 5 bases at V and 7 bases at J, with 15 bases between.

A remark on this clone: The junction shows a germline mismatch at one end, possibly a read error. The gene calls are TRBV5-6 and TRBJ1-1, with D tentatively TRBD1 (5 bases). The CDR3 contains 15 residues. Germline loops: CDR1 SGHDT, CDR2 YYEEEE. The CDR3 region is CASSLEAGWNAEAFF. The CDR3 nucleotides read TGTGCCAGCAGCTTGGAGGCAGGGTGGAACGCTGAAGCTTTCTTT.

The chain employs TRBV3-1 (or the pseudogene TRBV3-2) and TRBJ2-1; 7 positions agree with TRBD2. With 1 base clipped from V and 9 bases from J, the junction kept 6 bases outside the gene matches. Germline V gene lookup returns CDR1 LGHDT and CDR2 YNNKEL (reference sequence). This CDR3 contains 14 residues. CDR3 bases: TGTGCCAGCAGCCAAGGGGTGAGCGGGGCTGAGCAGTTCTTC. It yields the protein CASSQGVSGAEQFF.

The chain links TRBV19 to TRBJ1-3; a possible D gene is TRBD1 (6 bases). V lost 5 bases to trimming and J lost 3 bases, with 14 bases between them. This CDR3 comprises 15 residues. In germline, CDR1 is LNHDA, CDR2 SQIVND (reference sequence). The CDR3 bases are TGTGCCAGTAGTTTTCGACAGGACCATGGAAACACCATATATTTT. Translated: CASSFRQDHGNTIYF.

This clone has only one observation. The rearrangement links TRBV7-2 to TRBJ2-1, with TRBD2 as a possible D gene (5 bases). The CDR3 spans 13 residues. V lost 9 bases and J 2 bases, leaving 11 bases between the germline ends. Germline V CDR1 and CDR2: SGHTA, FQGNSA. CDR3 in DNA: TGTGCCAGTACTAGTCGCACCTACAATGAGCAGTTCTTC. Its translation: CASTSRTYNEQFF.

The J gene is TRBJ2-7, the V gene TRBV11-2; D unclear. This CDR3 comprises 11 residues. Germline assignment: CDR1 SGHAT and CDR2 FQNNGV. V was shortened by 5 bases and J by 2 bases, with 4 bases between the two germline ends. The CDR3 DNA follows: TGTGCCAGCAGCCCCGCCTACGAGCAGTACTTC. Translation gives CASSPAYEQYF.

V and J are TRBV9 and TRBJ1-5, with D unresolved. The germline V gene encodes CDR1 SGDLS and CDR2 YYNGEE. V lost 7 bases and J 0 bases, leaving 14 bases between the germline ends. This CDR3 is 15 amino acids long. CDR3 sequence: CASGPGTNSNQPQHF. In nucleotides, the CDR3 is TGTGCCAGCGGGCCAGGCACCAATAGCAATCAGCCCCAGCATTTT. The full variable domain, with the rest looked up from reference TRBV9 and TRBJ1-5, is DSGVTQTPKHLITATGQRVTLRCSPRSGDLSVYWYQQSLDQGLQFLIQYYNGEERAKGNILERFSAQQFPDLHSELNLSSLELGDSALYFCASGPGTNSNQPQHFGDGTRLSIL.

The chain uses TRBV5-4 and TRBJ2-3; 11 positions agree with TRBD2. Germline V gene sequence: CDR1 SGHNT, CDR2 YYREEE (reference sequence). The CDR3 spans 16 residues. The trim removed 4 bases at V and 1 base at J, leaving 5 bases unmatched. The CDR3 DNA follows: TGTGCCAGCAGCCTAGGGACTAGCGGACGCACAGATACGCAGTATTTT. It yields the protein CASSLGTSGRTDTQYF. Full variable domain (remainder filled in from reference TRBV5-4 and TRBJ2-3): ETGVTQSPTHLIKTRGQQVTLRCSSQSGHNTVSWYQQALGQGPQFIFQYYREEENGRGNFPPRFSGLQFPNYSSELNVNALELDDSALYLCASSLGTSGRTDTQYFGPGTRLTVL.

The V call is TRBV4-2, the J call TRBJ2-4; 9 nucleotides line up with TRBD2. CDR3 size: 19 residues. The germline V gene has CDR1 LGHNA and CDR2 YNFKEQ. Trimming at V came to 0 bases and at J to 0 bases, leaving 9 bases not matched to a gene. The CDR3 reads CASSQDSGGSDIAKNIQYF. Written as DNA, the CDR3 is TGTGCCAGCAGCCAAGACAGCGGGGGGTCCGATATAGCCAAAAACATTCAGTACTTC.

The chain uses TRBV5-4 and TRBJ2-5; tentative D call: TRBD1 (6 bases). The CDR3 extends over 13 amino acids. CDR1 is SGHNT, CDR2 YYREEE, per germline (reference sequence). The germline V and J ends were trimmed by 7 bases and 3 bases, with 13 bases remaining between them. The CDR3 protein is CASRRRTEETQYF. The CDR3 region has the DNA TGTGCCAGCCGACGGAGGACAGAAGAGACCCAGTACTTC.

The chain employs TRBV5-1 and TRBJ2-3; TRBD1 matches at 7 bases. The CDR3 is 14 residues long. V lost 6 bases, J lost 2 bases, and 6 bases stayed unmatched. Germline V gives CDR1 SGHRS, CDR2 YFSETQ. CDR3 in DNA: TGCGCCAGCACCATCGACAGGGACACAGATACGCAGTATTTT. Amino acid sequence: CASTIDRDTDTQYF.

This chain uses TRBV3-1 (or the pseudogene TRBV3-2) with TRBJ2-5; TRBD1 matches 9 bases. Germline V gives CDR1 LGHDT, CDR2 YNNKEL (reference sequence). CDR3 length: 15 residues. V shed 4 bases, J shed 5 bases, and the junction held 8 bases outside the gene matches. CDR3 nucleotide sequence: TGTGCCAGCAGCCCGGGACAGGGTCCGGGTGAGACCCAGTACTTC. Translated: CASSPGQGPGETQYF.

The chain uses TRBV7-9 and TRBJ1-2; 9 positions match TRBD1. The germline V gene has CDR1 SEHNR and CDR2 FQNEAQ (reference sequence). After removal of 5 bases from V and 3 bases from J, the junction contained 16 bases not matched to a gene. The CDR3 has 18 residues. CDR3 in amino acids: CASSRQGDRDEFDYGYTF. CDR3 DNA sequence: TGTGCCAGCAGCCGACAAGGGGACAGGGATGAGTTCGACTATGGCTACACCTTC.

The chain employs TRBV5-8 and TRBJ2-7; 10 nucleotides line up with TRBD1. The length of the CDR3 is 16 residues. The germline CDR1 and CDR2 sequences are SGHTS and YDEGEE. Losses at the gene ends were 5 bases for V and 1 base for J; bases not matched to a gene: 9. The CDR3 sequence is CASRPRGTGASYEQYF. Here the CDR3 DNA reads TGTGCCAGCAGGCCGCGGGGGACAGGGGCTTCCTACGAGCAGTACTTC. The full variable domain, rest sourced from reference TRBV5-8 and TRBJ2-7, is EAGVTQSPTHLIKTRGQQATLRCSPISGHTSVYWYQQALGLGLQFLLWYDEGEERNRGNFPPRFSGRQFPNYSSELNVNALELEDSALYLCASRPRGTGASYEQYFGPGTRLTVT.

The V call is TRBV30, the J call TRBJ1-3; D gene uncertain. V lost 0 bases and J 7 bases, leaving 7 bases between the germline ends. The CDR3 length is 12 residues. Germline V gives CDR1 GTSNPN, CDR2 SVGIG (reference sequence). The DNA of the CDR3 is TGTGCCTGGAGTGTATCGTCGAACACCATATATTTT. Its protein product is CAWSVSSNTIYF.

The CDR3 sequence: CASSPQGAKNIQYF. CDR3 DNA: TGTGCCAGCAGCCCCCAGGGGGCCAAAAACATTCAGTACTTC. The genes are TRBV3-1 (or the pseudogene TRBV3-2) and TRBJ2-4, with a weak D call TRBD1 (6 bases). Per the germline V gene, CDR1 is LGHDT and CDR2 is YNNKEL (reference sequence). The CDR3 has 14 residues. Deletions cut 4 bases from V and 1 base from J, with 8 bases between.

The chain employs TRBV6-1 and TRBJ1-1; no definite D call. CDR3 length: 13 amino acids. Germline V CDR1 and CDR2: MNHNS, SASEGT. Trimming shortened V by 1 base and J by 1 base, and 4 bases separated the two germline ends. CDR3 in amino acids: CASSEVQNTEAFF. DNA for the CDR3: TGTGCCAGCAGTGAAGTCCAGAACACTGAAGCTTTCTTT.

The rearrangement joins TRBV14 to TRBJ1-2; weak D call: TRBD1 (5 bases). V dropped 1 base and J dropped 2 bases, with 14 bases sitting between them. Germline V CDR1 and CDR2: SGHDN, FVKESK. The CDR3 runs to 16 residues. CDR3 sequence (DNA): TGTGCCAGCAGCCAAGGCCGGCTGGGGGGGAACTATGGCTACACCTTC. Translation: CASSQGRLGGNYGYTF.